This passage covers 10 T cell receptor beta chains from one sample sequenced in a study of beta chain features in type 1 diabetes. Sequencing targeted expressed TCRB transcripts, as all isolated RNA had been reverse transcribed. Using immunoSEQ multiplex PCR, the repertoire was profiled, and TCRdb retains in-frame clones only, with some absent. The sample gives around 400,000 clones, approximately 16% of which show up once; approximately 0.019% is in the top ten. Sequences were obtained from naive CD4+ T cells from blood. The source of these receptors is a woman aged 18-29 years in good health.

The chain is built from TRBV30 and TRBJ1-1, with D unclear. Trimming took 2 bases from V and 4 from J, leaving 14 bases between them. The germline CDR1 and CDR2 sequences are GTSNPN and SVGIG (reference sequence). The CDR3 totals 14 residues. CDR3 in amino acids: CAWSLDGVSTEAFF. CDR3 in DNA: TGTGCCTGGAGTCTCGACGGAGTGAGCACTGAAGCTTTCTTT.

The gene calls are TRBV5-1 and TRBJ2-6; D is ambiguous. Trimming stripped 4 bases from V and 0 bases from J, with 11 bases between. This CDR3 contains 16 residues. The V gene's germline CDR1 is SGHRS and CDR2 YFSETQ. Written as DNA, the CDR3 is TGCGCCAGCAGCCCGCCGCAGAACTCTGGGGCCAACGTCCTGACTTTC. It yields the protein CASSPPQNSGANVLTF.

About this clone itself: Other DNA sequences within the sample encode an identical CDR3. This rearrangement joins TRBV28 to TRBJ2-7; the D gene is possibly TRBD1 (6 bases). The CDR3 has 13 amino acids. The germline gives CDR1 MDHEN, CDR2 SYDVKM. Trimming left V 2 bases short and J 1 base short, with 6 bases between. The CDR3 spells CASSLGQSYEQYF. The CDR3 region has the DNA TGTGCCAGCAGTTTAGGACAGTCCTACGAGCAGTACTTC.

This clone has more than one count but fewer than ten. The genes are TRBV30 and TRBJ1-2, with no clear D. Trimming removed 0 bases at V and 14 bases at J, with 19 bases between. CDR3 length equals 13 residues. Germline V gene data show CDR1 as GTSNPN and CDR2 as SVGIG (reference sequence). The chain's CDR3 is CAWSVGFRREETF. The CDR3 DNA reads TGTGCCTGGAGTGTAGGGTTCCGGAGGGAAGAAACCTTC.

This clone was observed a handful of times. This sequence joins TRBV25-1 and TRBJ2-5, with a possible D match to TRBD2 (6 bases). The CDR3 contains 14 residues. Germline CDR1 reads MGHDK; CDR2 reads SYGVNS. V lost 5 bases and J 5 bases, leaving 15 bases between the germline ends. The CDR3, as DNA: TGTGCCAGCAGTCCCCGACTAGACGTGGAGACCCAGTACTTC. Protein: CASSPRLDVETQYF.

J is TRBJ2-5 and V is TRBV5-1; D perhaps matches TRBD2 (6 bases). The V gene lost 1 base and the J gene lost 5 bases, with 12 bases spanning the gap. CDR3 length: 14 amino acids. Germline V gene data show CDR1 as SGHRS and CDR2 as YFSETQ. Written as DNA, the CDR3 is TGCGCCAGCAGCTTGTTCCCAGGGAGGGAGACCCAGTACTTC. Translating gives CASSLFPGRETQYF. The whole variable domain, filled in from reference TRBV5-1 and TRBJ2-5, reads KAGVTQTPRYLIKTRGQQVTLSCSPISGHRSVSWYQQTPGQGLQFLFEYFSETQRNKGNFPGRFSGRQFSNSRSEMNVSTLELGDSALYLCASSLFPGRETQYFGPGTRLLVL.

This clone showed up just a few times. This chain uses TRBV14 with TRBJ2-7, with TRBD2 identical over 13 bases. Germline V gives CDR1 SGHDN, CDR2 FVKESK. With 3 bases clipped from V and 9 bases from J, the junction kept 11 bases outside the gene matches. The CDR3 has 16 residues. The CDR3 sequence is CASSQLTSGRAGGQYF. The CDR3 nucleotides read TGTGCCAGCAGCCAGCTAACTAGCGGGAGGGCCGGAGGGCAGTACTTC.

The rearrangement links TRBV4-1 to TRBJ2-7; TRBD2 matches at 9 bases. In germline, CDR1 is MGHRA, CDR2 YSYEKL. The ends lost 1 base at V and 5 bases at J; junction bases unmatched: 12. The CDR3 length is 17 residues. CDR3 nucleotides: TGCGCCAGCAGCCAAGTACGAGTTACTAGCGGGTGGGACGAGCAGTACTTC. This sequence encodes CASSQVRVTSGWDEQYF.

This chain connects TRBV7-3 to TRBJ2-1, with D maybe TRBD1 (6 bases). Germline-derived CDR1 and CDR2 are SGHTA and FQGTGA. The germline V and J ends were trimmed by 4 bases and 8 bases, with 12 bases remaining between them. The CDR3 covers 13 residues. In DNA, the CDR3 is TGTGCCAGCAGCTACGGGACAACGGATGAGCAGTTCTTC. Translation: CASSYGTTDEQFF.

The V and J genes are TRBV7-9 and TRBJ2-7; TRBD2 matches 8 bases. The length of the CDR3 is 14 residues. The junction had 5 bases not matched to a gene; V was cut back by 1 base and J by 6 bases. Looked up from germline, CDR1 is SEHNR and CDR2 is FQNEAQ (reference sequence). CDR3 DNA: TGTGCCAGCAGCTTAGAACTAGCGGTAATCGAGCAGTACTTC. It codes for CASSLELAVIEQYF.